The rows below give T cell receptor beta chains drawn from one sample of a study of breast tumors, draining lymph nodes, adjacent tissues. TCRdb redid the calling of the multiplex PCR reads with MiXCR, one entry per CDR3 protein. The sample carries 200,000 to 250,000 distinct CDR3 sequences, approximately 31% recorded once. Sequencing was done on a sample of axillary lymph node tissue. All receptors derive from a female donor with breast cancer. Some clones in this sample may be carry-over from other donors' samples. Each CDR3 is given with its conserved first and last residue. Fields, in order: clone size, V gene, D gene, J gene, CDR3 protein, CDR3 DNA. A D gene is named only where the DNA matches it firmly. Size is stated for part of the rows, as once, few or many counts, or as a class when the clone is expanded.

-	TRBV20-1	TRBD2	TRBJ2-7	CSASTPTSGGYEQYF	TGCAGTGCTTCCACGCCGACTAGCGGGGGGTACGAGCAGTACTTC
many	TRBV11-2	-	TRBJ2-7	CASRSGASYEQYF	TGTGCCAGCAGAAGCGGAGCCTCCTACGAGCAGTACTTC
many	TRBV7-9	TRBD2	TRBJ2-1	CASSSTRLAGGPGYNEQFF	TGTGCCAGCAGCTCAACGAGGCTAGCGGGAGGGCCGGGGTACAATGAGCAGTTCTTC
-	TRBV13	-	TRBJ1-2	CASSTRDYGYTF	TGTGCCAGCAGCACCCGGGACTATGGCTACACCTTC
many	TRBV30	-	TRBJ2-7	CACYRDSYEQYF	TGTGCCTGCTACAGGGATTCCTACGAGCAGTACTTC
many	TRBV12-5	TRBD2	TRBJ2-1	CASGLAGLDNEQFF	TGTGCTAGTGGTTTGGCGGGACTAGATAATGAGCAGTTCTTC
many	TRBV6-5	TRBD1	TRBJ1-2	CASKDRPNYGYTF	TGTGCCAGCAAGGACAGGCCGAACTATGGCTACACCTTC
-	TRBV4-1	TRBD2	TRBJ2-1	CASSQDASGTYNEQFF	TGCGCCAGCAGCCAAGATGCTAGCGGCACTTACAATGAGCAGTTCTTC
-	TRBV11-1	TRBD1	TRBJ2-1	CAGSLGGVGGREQFF	TGTGCCGGTAGCTTAGGTGGGGTAGGGGGCCGTGAGCAGTTCTTC
-	TRBV7-2	-	TRBJ2-3	CASSKPGTNYNEQYF	TGTGCCAGCAGCAAACCCGGGACGAACTACAATGAGCAGTATTTT
many	TRBV7-3	TRBD2	TRBJ2-1	CASSAGLAGGSEQFF	TGTGCCAGCAGCGCCGGACTAGCGGGAGGCTCTGAGCAGTTCTTC
many	TRBV15	-	TRBJ2-2	CATSRRGSGELFF	TGTGCCACCAGCAGACGGGGGTCCGGGGAGCTGTTTTTT
many	TRBV4-1	-	TRBJ2-2	CASSPTGRNGELFF	TGCGCCAGCAGCCCAACAGGGCGGAACGGGGAGCTGTTTTTT
many	TRBV12-3/TRBV12-4	TRBD1	TRBJ2-5	CASSLTYRGSETQYF	TGTGCCAGCAGTTTAACCTACAGGGGCTCCGAGACCCAGTACTTC
-	TRBV11-1	-	TRBJ1-4	CASSSGEKLFF	TGTGCCAGCAGCTCGGGGGAAAAACTGTTTTTT
many	TRBV6-5	-	TRBJ2-7	CASIQVGGGSEQYF	TGTGCCAGCATTCAAGTTGGGGGGGGCTCCGAGCAGTACTTC
many	TRBV19	TRBD1	TRBJ2-2	CASRAPGQLTGELFF	TGTGCCAGTAGGGCCCCGGGACAGTTAACCGGGGAGCTGTTTTTT
many	TRBV19	-	TRBJ1-2	CASSTPPDENHYGYTF	TGTGCCAGTAGTACCCCCCCGGACGAAAATCACTATGGCTACACCTTC
many	TRBV29-1	-	TRBJ2-5	CSVRLVGDQETQYF	TGCAGCGTCCGACTAGTAGGGGACCAAGAGACCCAGTACTTC
few	TRBV18	TRBD2	TRBJ2-1	CASSRGSSNEQFF	TGTGCCAGCTCCCGCGGGAGCAGCAATGAGCAGTTCTTC
many	TRBV11-2	-	TRBJ2-7	CASSLVHREYEQYF	TGTGCCAGCAGCTTAGTTCACAGGGAATACGAGCAGTACTTC
-	TRBV5-1	-	TRBJ2-3	CASSTGLADNEQYF	TGCGCCAGCAGCACCGGGCTAGCAGACAATGAGCAGTATTTT
-	TRBV11-2	-	TRBJ2-3	CASSLRLGNEQYF	TGTGCCAGCAGCCTAAGGCTTGGAAATGAGCAGTATTTT
few	TRBV13	TRBD1	TRBJ1-1	CASSYGQGGTEAFF	TGTGCCAGCAGTTACGGACAGGGAGGGACTGAAGCTTTCTTT
few	TRBV20-1	-	TRBJ1-1	CSVGLNTEAFF	TGCAGTGTGGGTTTGAACACTGAAGCTTTCTTT
-	TRBV7-9	-	TRBJ1-2	CASSLAGRYGYTF	TGTGCCAGCAGCTTAGCTGGGAGGTACGGCTACACCTTC
many	TRBV20-1	-	TRBJ1-5	CSAGSGTAGKGHQPQHF	TGCAGTGCTGGGTCCGGGACGGCGGGAAAAGGGCATCAGCCCCAGCATTTT
many	TRBV14	TRBD1	TRBJ2-1	CASSQTGDNEQFF	TGTGCCAGCAGCCAAACAGGGGACAATGAGCAGTTCTTC
-	TRBV19	TRBD1	TRBJ1-1	CASSYQGANTEAFF	TGTGCCAGTAGTTACCAGGGGGCGAACACTGAAGCTTTCTTT
many	TRBV30	-	TRBJ2-7	CAWSLTFYEQYF	TGTGCCTGGAGTCTCACTTTCTACGAGCAGTACTTC
many	TRBV19	-	TRBJ2-2	CASLGRGRDYTGELFF	TGTGCCAGCCTGGGCCGGGGAAGGGATTACACCGGGGAGCTGTTTTTT
many	TRBV20-1	TRBD2	TRBJ2-5	CSAIHLAGEETQYF	TGCAGTGCTATCCACCTAGCGGGAGAAGAGACCCAGTACTTC
many	TRBV4-1	TRBD2	TRBJ2-1	CASSQGRTSGRALDEQFF	TGCGCCAGCAGCCAAGGTCGGACTAGCGGGAGGGCCTTGGATGAGCAGTTCTTC
many	TRBV7-2	TRBD2	TRBJ2-1	CASSPKTSGRSYNEQFF	TGTGCCAGCAGCCCCAAGACTAGCGGGAGGTCCTACAATGAGCAGTTCTTC
many	TRBV19	-	TRBJ1-6	CASSIAGNPNSPLHF	TGTGCCAGTAGTATAGCCGGGAACCCAAATTCACCCCTCCACTTT
many	TRBV12-5	TRBD1	TRBJ1-2	CASGPPRQGNYGYTF	TGTGCTAGTGGTCCCCCTCGACAGGGCAACTATGGCTACACCTTC
many	TRBV28	-	TRBJ2-7	CASRTGPIYEQYF	TGTGCCAGCAGAACCGGGCCGATCTACGAGCAGTACTTC
-	TRBV20-1	-	TRBJ2-1	CSARDPPGPAEQSF	TGCAGTGCTAGAGACCCCCCGGGACCAGCAGAGCAGTCCTTC
many	TRBV20-1	TRBD2	TRBJ2-1	CSASRGSSYNEQFF	TGCAGTGCTAGTCGCGGGAGCTCCTACAATGAGCAGTTCTTC
-	TRBV28	-	TRBJ2-3	CASIRQGRGDTQYF	TGTGCCAGCATTAGGCAGGGCCGGGGAGATACGCAGTATTTT
-	TRBV2	-	TRBJ2-6	CASRGDGANYGANVLTF	TGTGCCAGCAGGGGAGACGGCGCTAACTATGGGGCCAACGTCCTGACTTTC
many	TRBV30	-	TRBJ1-3	CAWSVKHTGSGNTIYF	TGTGCCTGGAGTGTAAAACACACAGGCTCTGGAAACACCATATATTTT
many	TRBV6-2/TRBV6-3	-	TRBJ2-2	CASSYGGTNTGELFF	TGTGCCAGCAGTTATGGGGGGACGAACACCGGGGAGCTGTTTTTT
-	TRBV2	TRBD2	TRBJ2-3	CASSEGGGWTDTQYF	TGTGCCAGCAGTGAAGGCGGGGGGTGGACAGATACGCAGTATTTT
-	TRBV20-1	-	TRBJ2-1	CSAARGQIQREQFF	TGCAGTGCGGCACGAGGACAGATCCAGCGGGAGCAGTTCTTC
-	TRBV9	-	TRBJ2-3	CASSVEIDTQYF	TGTGCCAGCAGCGTAGAGATAGATACGCAGTATTTT
-	TRBV28	TRBD2	TRBJ2-1	CASRTPGTSGRWFHEQFF	TGTGCCAGCAGAACCCCCGGGACTAGCGGGAGATGGTTCCATGAGCAGTTCTTC
-	TRBV5-1	TRBD2	TRBJ2-5	CASSNPLAAHETQYF	TGCGCCAGCAGCAACCCGCTAGCGGCCCACGAGACCCAGTACTTC
many	TRBV6-5	-	TRBJ1-5	CASSRGGDQPQHF	TGTGCCAGCAGTCGGGGGGGTGATCAGCCCCAGCATTTT
many	TRBV7-6	-	TRBJ2-2	CASSSRTGRAGELFF	TGTGCCAGCAGCTCAAGGACAGGGAGGGCCGGGGAGCTGTTTTTT
many	TRBV27	-	TRBJ2-6	CASASGIPGANVLTF	TGTGCCAGCGCTTCAGGGATCCCTGGGGCCAACGTCCTGACTTTC
many	TRBV11-3	-	TRBJ2-5	CASSSGRGGGIQETQYF	TGTGCCAGCAGCTCGGGAAGGGGAGGGGGGATCCAAGAGACCCAGTACTTC
-	TRBV10-3	TRBD1	TRBJ1-5	CAIRKGQERGEHF	TGTGCCATCAGAAAAGGACAGGAAAGGGGCGAGCATTTT